This T cell receptor (beta chain) was obtained from a study of blood T cell repertoires in COVID-19. Study-level information: Some COVID-19 samples were acute and others convalescent; all came from the United States, Italy and Spain. T cells, B-cell-depleted T cells, or PBMCs supplied cDNA or gDNA.

V lost 4 bases to trimming and J lost 3 bases, with 8 bases between them. This CDR3 spans 13 amino acids. Germline V gives CDR1 SGHTS, CDR2 YDEGEE. Participants were aged 18 to 89 years, lived in under 25 US areas, and enrolled virtually. Only in-frame clones appear in the TCRdb table, and some are missing; sequencing was by immunoSEQ multiplex PCR. The repertoire holds 220,000 or so clones, with 80% to 90% as singletons. Sequenced: PBMCs or T cells enriched from blood (not recorded which). This chain connects TRBV5-8 to TRBJ2-1, with D unresolved. The receptor was isolated from a woman aged 45-65 years with acute COVID-19. CDR3 nucleotide sequence: TGTGCCAGCAGCCAGACACACTACAATGAGCAGTTCTTC. The encoded protein is CASSQTHYNEQFF.